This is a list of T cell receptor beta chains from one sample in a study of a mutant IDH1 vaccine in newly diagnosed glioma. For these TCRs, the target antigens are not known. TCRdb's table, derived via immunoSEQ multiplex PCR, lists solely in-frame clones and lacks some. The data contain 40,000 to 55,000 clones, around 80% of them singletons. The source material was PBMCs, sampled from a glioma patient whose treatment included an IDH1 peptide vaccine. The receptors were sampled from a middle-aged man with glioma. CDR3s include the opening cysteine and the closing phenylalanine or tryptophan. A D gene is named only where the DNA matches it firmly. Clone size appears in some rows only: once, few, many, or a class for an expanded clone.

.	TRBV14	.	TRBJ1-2	CASSRRQVGGYTF	TGTGCCAGCAGCCGACGGCAAGTAGGAGGCTACACCTTC
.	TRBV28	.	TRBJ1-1	CASSLKNTEAFF	TGTGCCAGCAGTTTGAAGAACACTGAAGCTTTCTTT
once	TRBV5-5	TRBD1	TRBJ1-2	CASSSLWTGAGGGYTF	TGTGCCAGCAGCTCCTTGTGGACAGGTGCCGGGGGAGGCTACACCTTC
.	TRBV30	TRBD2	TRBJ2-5	CAYSGTIRETQYF	TGTGCCTATTCCGGGACTATAAGGGAGACCCAGTACTTC
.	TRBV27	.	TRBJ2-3	CATSGADTQYF	TGTGCCACCTCAGGGGCAGATACGCAGTATTTT
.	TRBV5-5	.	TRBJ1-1	CASSRQGRGEAFF	TGTGCCAGCAGCCGGCAGGGGCGGGGTGAAGCTTTCTTT
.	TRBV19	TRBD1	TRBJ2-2	CASSDGQGVTGELFF	TGTGCCAGTAGCGATGGACAGGGGGTGACCGGGGAGCTGTTTTTT
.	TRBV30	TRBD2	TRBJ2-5	CAWSGTSQETQYF	TGTGCCTGGTCCGGGACTAGCCAAGAGACCCAGTACTTC
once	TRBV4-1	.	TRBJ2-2	CASSQVGSRNTGELFF	TGCGCCAGCAGCCAAGTTGGAAGCAGGAACACCGGGGAGCTGTTTTTT
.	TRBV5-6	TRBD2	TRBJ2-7	CASSLMTSGGPYEQYF	TGTGCCAGCAGCTTGATGACTAGCGGGGGGCCCTACGAGCAGTACTTC
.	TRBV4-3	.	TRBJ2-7	CASSQGTAVTYEQYF	TGCGCCAGCAGCCAAGGTACAGCGGTGACCTACGAGCAGTACTTC
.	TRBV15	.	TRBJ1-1	CATSRDKAPSGYTEAFF	TGTGCCACCAGCAGAGATAAGGCACCCAGTGGTTACACTGAAGCTTTCTTT
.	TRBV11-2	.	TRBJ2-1	CASSSTGGEQFF	TGTGCCAGCAGCTCGACCGGAGGTGAGCAGTTCTTC
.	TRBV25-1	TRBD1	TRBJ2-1	CASNRRRDSNNEQFF	TGTGCCAGCAATAGACGACGGGACAGTAACAATGAGCAGTTCTTC
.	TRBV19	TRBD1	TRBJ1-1	CASSIPGQGAEAFF	TGTGCCAGTAGTATCCCGGGACAGGGCGCTGAAGCTTTCTTT
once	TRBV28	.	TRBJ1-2	CASSSPTGAGYGYTF	TGTGCCAGCAGTTCCCCTACGGGGGCAGGCTATGGCTACACCTTC
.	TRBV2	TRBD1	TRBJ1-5	CASRGGLNQPQHF	TGTGCCAGCAGAGGGGGCCTAAATCAGCCCCAGCATTTT
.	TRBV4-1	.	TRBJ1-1	CASSQDQKGLGTEAFF	TGCGCCAGCAGCCAAGATCAGAAGGGGCTCGGCACTGAAGCTTTCTTT
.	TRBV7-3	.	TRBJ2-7	CASSYPSSGYEQYF	TGTGCCAGCAGCTACCCCTCCTCGGGTTACGAGCAGTACTTC
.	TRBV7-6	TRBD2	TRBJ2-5	CASSLGPGGTQYF	TGTGCCAGCAGCTTAGGCCCGGGGGGAACCCAGTACTTC
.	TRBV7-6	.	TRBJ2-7	CASSLVSGLDEQYF	TGTGCCAGCAGCTTAGTGTCAGGGTTGGACGAGCAGTACTTC
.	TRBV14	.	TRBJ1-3	CASSQGSRYSGNTIYF	TGTGCCAGCAGCCAAGGAAGCCGGTACTCTGGAAACACCATATATTTT
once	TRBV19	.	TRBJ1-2	CASSKAGGAGNYGYTF	TGTGCCAGTAGTAAAGCCGGAGGTGCTGGCAACTATGGCTACACCTTC
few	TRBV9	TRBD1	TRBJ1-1	CASSVGTGINTEAFF	TGTGCCAGCAGCGTAGGGACAGGGATTAACACTGAAGCTTTCTTT
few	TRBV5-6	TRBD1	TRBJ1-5	CASSTGTGVGEPQHF	TGTGCCAGCAGTACCGGGACAGGGGTCGGGGAGCCCCAGCATTTT
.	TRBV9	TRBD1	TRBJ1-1	CASSAQDRAYTEAFF	TGTGCCAGCAGCGCCCAGGACAGGGCCTACACTGAAGCTTTCTTT
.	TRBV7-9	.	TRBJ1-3	CASSLPENTIYF	TGTGCCAGCAGCCTCCCGGAAAACACCATATATTTT
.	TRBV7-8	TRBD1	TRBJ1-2	CASSLGTGGGGYTF	TGTGCCAGCAGCTTAGGGACAGGGGGTGGAGGCTACACCTTC